This T cell receptor beta chain was sequenced in a study of shared clonotypes between healthy human individuals. Study-level information: Each donor's CD4 naive and CD4 memory cells filled three plates apiece, CD8 naive two, and CD8 memory one. Overall study findings and caveats: About 5% of naive CD4 clonotypes were shared across a few donors. Naive subsets generally had larger estimated richness than memory subsets.

To note about this clone: Its antigen is undetermined.

Looked up from germline, CDR1 is LGHNA and CDR2 is YSLEER. V was pared by 1 base and J by 3 bases, with 5 bases of the junction left unmatched. CDR3 length equals 16 residues. TCRdb's copy holds only in-frame clones and misses some; the assay was immunoSEQ multiplex PCR. In the table there are about 2.4 million clones, approximately 92% of which are singletons. Input material: naive CD4+ T cells sorted from blood. Subset given: CD45RA+ positively selected. The TCR comes from a man younger than 30 in good health. The chain couples TRBV4-3 to TRBJ2-7, with TRBD2 identical over 11 bases. The CDR3 DNA is TGCGCCAGCAGCCAAGTCCTAGCGGGAGGCCTCTACGAGCAGTACTTC. Translating gives CASSQVLAGGLYEQYF.